The clone carrying this T cell receptor (beta chain) was seen more than once but under ten times. Its antigen is not known. These data are taken from a study of post-analysis software for immune sequencing data. About the research overall: Relapsing-remitting, secondary progressive and progressive-relapsing courses of multiple sclerosis were included.

Looked up from germline, CDR1 is SGHTA and CDR2 is FQGTGA. Trimming took off 5 bases at V and 6 bases at J, with 18 bases between the two ends. The CDR3 spans 15 residues. Unique molecular identifiers had been added to the TCR beta cDNA libraries. From the PCR reads, TCRdb called clonotypes with MiXCR, one entry per CDR3 protein. The table records hundreds of thousands of distinct CDR3 sequences, around 47% of them present only once. Study-level results: Compared with controls, patients had more of about five TRBV segments, including TRBV5-6, TRBV5-1 and TRBV20-1.

This receptor was identified in a girl aged 10 to 17 with multiple sclerosis. Source material: blood. J is TRBJ2-3 and V is TRBV7-3, with D perhaps matching TRBD2 (5 bases). CDR3 loop: CASSPGPPGMDTQYF. The CDR3 region has the DNA TGTGCCAGCAGCCCAGGACCTCCGGGAATGGATACGCAGTATTTT.